The TCR beta chain described here comes from a study of blood T cell repertoires in COVID-19. About the research overall: COVID-19 samples, acute and convalescent, were from the United States, Italy and Spain.

Categorization into cohorts depended on clinical history that participants reported. Libraries were prepared by immunoSEQ multiplex PCR; TCRdb keeps only in-frame clonotypes and omits some of them. This table has some 200,000 clones, roughly 82% appearing once. Source material: PBMCs or T cells enriched from blood (not recorded which). This TCR derives from an older woman with acute COVID-19.

The CDR3 loop reads CASSPGEWSYTF. The CDR3 DNA reads TGTGCCAGCAGTCCAGGGGAGTGGAGCTACACCTTC. J is TRBJ1-2 and V is TRBV6-5; weak D call: TRBD1 (6 bases). Trimming took 5 bases from V and 9 from J, leaving 13 bases between them. CDR3 length: 12 amino acids. Germline loops: CDR1 MNHEY, CDR2 SVGAGI.